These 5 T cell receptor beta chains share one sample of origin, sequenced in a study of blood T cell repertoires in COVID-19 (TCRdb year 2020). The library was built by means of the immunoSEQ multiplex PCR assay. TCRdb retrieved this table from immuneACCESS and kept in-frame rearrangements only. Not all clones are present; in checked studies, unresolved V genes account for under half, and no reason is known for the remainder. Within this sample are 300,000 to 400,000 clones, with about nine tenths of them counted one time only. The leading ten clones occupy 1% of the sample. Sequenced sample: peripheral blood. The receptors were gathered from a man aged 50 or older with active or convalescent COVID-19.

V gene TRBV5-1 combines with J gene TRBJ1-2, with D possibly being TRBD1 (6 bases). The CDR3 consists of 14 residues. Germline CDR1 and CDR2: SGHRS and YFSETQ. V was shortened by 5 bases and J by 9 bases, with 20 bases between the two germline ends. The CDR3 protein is CASSSDSPSMRYTF. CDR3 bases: TGCGCCAGCAGTTCGGACAGCCCCTCTATGCGCTACACCTTC. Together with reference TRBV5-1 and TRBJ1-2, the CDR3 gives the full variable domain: KAGVTQTPRYLIKTRGQQVTLSCSPISGHRSVSWYQQTPGQGLQFLFEYFSETQRNKGNFPGRFSGRQFSNSRSEMNVSTLELGDSALYLCASSSDSPSMRYTFGSGTRLTVV.

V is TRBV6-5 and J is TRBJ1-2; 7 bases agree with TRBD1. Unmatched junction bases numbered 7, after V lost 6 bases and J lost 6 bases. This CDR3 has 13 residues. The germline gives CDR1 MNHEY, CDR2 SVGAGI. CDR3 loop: CASSSQGNHGYTF. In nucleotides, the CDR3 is TGTGCCAGCAGCTCACAGGGGAACCATGGCTACACCTTC.

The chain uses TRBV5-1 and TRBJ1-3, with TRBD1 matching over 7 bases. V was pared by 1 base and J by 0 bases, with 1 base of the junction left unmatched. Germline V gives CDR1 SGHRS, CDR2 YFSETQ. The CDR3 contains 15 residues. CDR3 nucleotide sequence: TGCGCCAGCAGCTTGTGGGACAGCTCTGGAAACACCATATATTTT. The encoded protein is CASSLWDSSGNTIYF.

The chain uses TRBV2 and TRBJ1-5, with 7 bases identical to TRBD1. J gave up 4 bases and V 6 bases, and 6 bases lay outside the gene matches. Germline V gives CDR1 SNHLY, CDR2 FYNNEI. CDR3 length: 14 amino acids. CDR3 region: CASRAGTDNQPQHF. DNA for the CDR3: TGTGCCAGCAGGGCTGGGACAGATAATCAGCCCCAGCATTTT. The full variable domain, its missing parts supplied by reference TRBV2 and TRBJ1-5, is EPEVTQTPSHQVTQMGQEVILRCVPISNHLYFYWYRQILGQKVEFLVSFYNNEISEKSEIFDDQFSVERPDGSNFTLKIRSTKLEDSAMYFCASRAGTDNQPQHFGDGTRLSIL.

The CDR3 loop is CASSSLEKTEAFF. The DNA of the CDR3 is TGTGCCAGCAGCTCACTAGAGAAGACTGAAGCTTTCTTT. The rearrangement uses TRBV5-4 and TRBJ1-1; the D is unclear. The germline V and J ends were trimmed by 3 bases and 5 bases, with 11 bases remaining between them. The germline gives CDR1 SGHNT, CDR2 YYREEE (reference sequence). This CDR3 is 13 amino acids long.